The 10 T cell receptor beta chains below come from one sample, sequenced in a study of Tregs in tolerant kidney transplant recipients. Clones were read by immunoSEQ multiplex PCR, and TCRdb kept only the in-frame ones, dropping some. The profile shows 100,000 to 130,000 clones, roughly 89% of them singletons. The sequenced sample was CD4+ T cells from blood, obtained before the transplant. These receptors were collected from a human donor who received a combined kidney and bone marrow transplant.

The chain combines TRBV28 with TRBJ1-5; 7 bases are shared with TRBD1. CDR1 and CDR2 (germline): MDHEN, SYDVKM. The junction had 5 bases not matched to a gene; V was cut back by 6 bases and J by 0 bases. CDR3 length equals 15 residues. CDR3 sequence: CASSQGGYSNQPQHF. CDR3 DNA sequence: TGTGCCAGCAGCCAGGGGGGATATAGCAATCAGCCCCAGCATTTT. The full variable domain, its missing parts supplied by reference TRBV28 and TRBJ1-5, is DVKVTQSSRYLVKRTGEKVFLECVQDMDHENMFWYRQDPGLGLRLIYFSYDVKMKEKGDIPEGYSVSREKKERFSLILESASTNQTSMYLCASSQGGYSNQPQHFGDGTRLSIL.

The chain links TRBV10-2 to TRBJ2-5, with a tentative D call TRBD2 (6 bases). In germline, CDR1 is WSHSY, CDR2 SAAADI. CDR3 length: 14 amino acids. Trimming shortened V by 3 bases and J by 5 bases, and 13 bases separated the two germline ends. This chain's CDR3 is CASSEERVRETQYF. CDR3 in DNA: TGCGCCAGCAGTGAAGAGCGGGTGAGGGAGACCCAGTACTTC.

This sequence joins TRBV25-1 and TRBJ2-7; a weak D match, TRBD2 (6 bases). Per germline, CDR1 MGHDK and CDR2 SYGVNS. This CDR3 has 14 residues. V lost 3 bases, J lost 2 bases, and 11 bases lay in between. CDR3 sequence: CASSDPGGTYEQYF. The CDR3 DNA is TGTGCCAGCAGTGATCCCGGGGGAACCTACGAGCAGTACTTC.

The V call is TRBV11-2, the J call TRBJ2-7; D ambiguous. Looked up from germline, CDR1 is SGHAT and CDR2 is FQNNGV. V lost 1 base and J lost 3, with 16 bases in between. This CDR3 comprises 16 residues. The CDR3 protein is CASSLGNPWLVYEQYF. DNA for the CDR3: TGTGCCAGCAGCTTAGGAAACCCGTGGCTGGTCTACGAGCAGTACTTC.

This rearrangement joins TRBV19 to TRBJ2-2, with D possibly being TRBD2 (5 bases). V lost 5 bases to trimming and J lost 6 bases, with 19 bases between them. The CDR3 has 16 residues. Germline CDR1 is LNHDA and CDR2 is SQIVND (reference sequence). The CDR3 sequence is CASSPGVGRKAGELFF. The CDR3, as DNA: TGTGCCAGTAGTCCCGGGGTGGGGAGAAAGGCCGGGGAGCTGTTTTTT.

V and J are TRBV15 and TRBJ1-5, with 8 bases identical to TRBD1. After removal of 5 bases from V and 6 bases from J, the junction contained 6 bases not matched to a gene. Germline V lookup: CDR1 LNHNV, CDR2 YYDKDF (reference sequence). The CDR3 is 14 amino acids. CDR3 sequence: CATSSDRGFQPQHF. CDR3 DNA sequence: TGTGCCACCAGCTCTGACAGGGGTTTTCAGCCCCAGCATTTT.

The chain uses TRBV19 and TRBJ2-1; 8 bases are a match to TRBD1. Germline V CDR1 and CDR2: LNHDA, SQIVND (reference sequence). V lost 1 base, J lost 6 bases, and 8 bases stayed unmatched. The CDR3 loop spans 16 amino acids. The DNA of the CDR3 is TGTGCCAGTAGTATAGTGAGAGACAGGGGTCGCAATGAGCAGTTCTTC. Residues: CASSIVRDRGRNEQFF.

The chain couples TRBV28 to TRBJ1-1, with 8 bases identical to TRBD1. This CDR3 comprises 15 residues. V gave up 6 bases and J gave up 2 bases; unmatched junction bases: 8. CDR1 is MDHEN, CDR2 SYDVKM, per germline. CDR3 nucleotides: TGTGCCAGCAGGCCAACAGACAGGGGAAACACTGAAGCTTTCTTT. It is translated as CASRPTDRGNTEAFF.

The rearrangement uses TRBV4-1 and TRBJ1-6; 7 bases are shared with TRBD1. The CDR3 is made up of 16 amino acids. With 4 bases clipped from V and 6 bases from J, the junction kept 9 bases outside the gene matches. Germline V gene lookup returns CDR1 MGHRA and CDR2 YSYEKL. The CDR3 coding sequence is TGCGCCAGCAGCCGAATAGGGACAGCCTTTAATTCACCCCTCCACTTT. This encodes CASSRIGTAFNSPLHF.

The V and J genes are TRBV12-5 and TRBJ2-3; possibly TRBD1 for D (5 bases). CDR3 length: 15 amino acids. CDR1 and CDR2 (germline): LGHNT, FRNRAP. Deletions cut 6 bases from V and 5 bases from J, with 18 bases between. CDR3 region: CASGRTSVRGDTQYF. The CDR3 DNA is TGTGCTAGTGGGCGGACATCGGTCAGAGGAGATACGCAGTATTTT.